This T cell receptor (beta chain) was recorded in a study of beta chain features in type 1 diabetes. Worth noting for this clone: Its antigen remains unidentified.

Study results and limitations: The question of HLA type influencing TCRB rearrangement was one that remained unresolved here. Among patients with Type 1 diabetes, TCRB CDR3s were moderately but significantly shorter in every one of the four CD4+ subsets.

From germline, CDR1 is MNHEY and CDR2 SVGAGI. There are 13 residues in the CDR3. V was clipped by 10 bases and J by 5 bases; unmatched bases: 7. The isolated RNA, all of it, was reverse transcribed, so expressed TCRB transcripts were what got sequenced. Each sample of naive, central memory or regulatory T cells had, on average, about 3.6 million reads. Generated by immunoSEQ multiplex PCR, the TCRdb table keeps only in-frame clones and is missing some. The repertoire includes 640,000 or so clones, around an eighth of them detected once, and less than 0.025% sits in the top ten. The specimen sequenced was naive CD4+ T cells from blood. The clonotype originates from a man between 18 and 29 years old with type 1 diabetes. The rearrangement joins TRBV6-5 to TRBJ2-5; 10 nucleotides line up with TRBD1. Written as DNA, the CDR3 is TGTGCCATCAGCCGACAGGGGGCGGAGACCCAGTACTTC. Its protein product is CAISRQGAETQYF.